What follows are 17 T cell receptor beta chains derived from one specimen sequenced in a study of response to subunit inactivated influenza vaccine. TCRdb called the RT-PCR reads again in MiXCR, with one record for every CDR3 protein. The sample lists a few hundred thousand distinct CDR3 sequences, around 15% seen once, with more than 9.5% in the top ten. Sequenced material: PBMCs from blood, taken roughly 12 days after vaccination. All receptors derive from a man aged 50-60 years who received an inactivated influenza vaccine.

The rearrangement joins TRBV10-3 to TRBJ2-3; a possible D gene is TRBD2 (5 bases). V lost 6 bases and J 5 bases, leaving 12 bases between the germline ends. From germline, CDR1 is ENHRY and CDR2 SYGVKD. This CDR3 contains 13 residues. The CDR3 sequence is CAISPPAGDTQYF. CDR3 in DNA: TGTGCCATCAGCCCCCCGGCGGGAGATACGCAGTATTTT.

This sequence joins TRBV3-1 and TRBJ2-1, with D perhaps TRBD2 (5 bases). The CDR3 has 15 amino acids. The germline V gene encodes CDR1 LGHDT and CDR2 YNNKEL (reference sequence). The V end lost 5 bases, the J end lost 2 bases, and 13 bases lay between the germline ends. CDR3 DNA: TGTGCCAGCAGCAAAGTGCTAGCTACCTACAATGAGCAGTTCTTC. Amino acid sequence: CASSKVLATYNEQFF.

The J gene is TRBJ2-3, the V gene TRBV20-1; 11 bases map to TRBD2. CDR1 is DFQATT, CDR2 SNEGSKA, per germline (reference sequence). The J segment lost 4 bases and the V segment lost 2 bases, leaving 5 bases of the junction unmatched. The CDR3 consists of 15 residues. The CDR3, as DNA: TGCAGTGCTAGAATAGCGGGGGGGCGCTCAGATACGCAGTATTTT. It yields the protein CSARIAGGRSDTQYF.

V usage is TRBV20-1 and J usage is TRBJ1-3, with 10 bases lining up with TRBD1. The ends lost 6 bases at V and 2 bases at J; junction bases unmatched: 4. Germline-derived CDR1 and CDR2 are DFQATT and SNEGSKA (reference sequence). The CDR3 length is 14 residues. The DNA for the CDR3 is TGCAGTGCCCCCGGGACAGGGGCTGGAAACACCATATATTTT. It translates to CSAPGTGAGNTIYF.

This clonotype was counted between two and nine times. CDR3: CASSIRGPAGELFF. The CDR3 DNA follows: TGTGCCAGCAGCATCCGGGGGCCGGCCGGGGAGCTGTTTTTT. This sequence joins TRBV5-5 and TRBJ2-2, with D perhaps assigned TRBD1 or TRBD2 (6 bases each). Deletions cut 4 bases from V and 6 bases from J, with 13 bases between. In germline, CDR1 is SGHKS, CDR2 YYEKEE (reference sequence). The CDR3 runs to 14 residues.

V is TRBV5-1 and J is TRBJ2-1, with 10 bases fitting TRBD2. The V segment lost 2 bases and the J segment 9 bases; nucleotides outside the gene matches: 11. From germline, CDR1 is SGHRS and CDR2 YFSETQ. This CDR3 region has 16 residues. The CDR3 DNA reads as TGCGCCAGCAGCTTCTCTAGCGGGAGCCTGGGGTTTGAGCAGTTCTTC. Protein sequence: CASSFSSGSLGFEQFF.

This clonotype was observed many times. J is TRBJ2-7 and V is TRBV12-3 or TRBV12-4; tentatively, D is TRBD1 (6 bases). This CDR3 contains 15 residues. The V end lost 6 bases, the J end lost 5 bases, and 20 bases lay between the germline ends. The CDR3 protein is CASSWGHVKRDEQYF. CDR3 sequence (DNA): TGTGCCAGCAGCTGGGGACACGTCAAAAGGGACGAGCAGTACTTC.

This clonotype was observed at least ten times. The CDR3 sequence: CASSYYSGANQPQHF. CDR3 bases: TGTGCCAGCAGTTATTACTCAGGGGCCAATCAGCCCCAGCATTTT. The chain is built from TRBV28 and TRBJ1-5; D is perhaps TRBD1 (6 bases). Trimming pared 4 bases from V and 3 bases from J, leaving 13 bases between. The CDR3 sequence is 15 residues long. Germline V CDR1 and CDR2: MDHEN, SYDVKM.

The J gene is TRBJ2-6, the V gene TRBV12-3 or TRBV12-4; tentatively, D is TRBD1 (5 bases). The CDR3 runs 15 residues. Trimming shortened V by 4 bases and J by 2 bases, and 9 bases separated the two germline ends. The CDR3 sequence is CASSSGLPGANVLTF. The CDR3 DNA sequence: TGTGCCAGCAGTTCAGGGCTTCCTGGGGCCAACGTCCTGACTTTC.

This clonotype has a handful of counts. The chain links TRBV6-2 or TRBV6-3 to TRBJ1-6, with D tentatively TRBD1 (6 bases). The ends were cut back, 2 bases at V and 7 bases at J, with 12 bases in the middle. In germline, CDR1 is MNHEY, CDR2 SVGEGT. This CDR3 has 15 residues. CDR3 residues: CASSYGQTPNSPLHF. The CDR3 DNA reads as TGTGCCAGCAGTTACGGACAGACTCCCAATTCACCCCTCCACTTT.

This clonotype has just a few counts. The CDR3 region is CASSSGEGGAVTGELFF. DNA of the CDR3: TGTGCCAGCAGCTCAGGGGAGGGGGGAGCGGTAACCGGGGAGCTGTTTTTT. The V and J genes are TRBV7-2 and TRBJ2-2; TRBD2 is a possible D gene (7 bases). Germline V gene data show CDR1 as SGHTA and CDR2 as FQGNSA. Trimming removed 4 bases at V and 5 bases at J, with 20 bases between. This CDR3 spans 17 amino acids. Filled out from reference TRBV7-2 and TRBJ2-2, the complete variable domain reads GAGVSQSPSNKVTEKGKDVELRCDPISGHTALYWYRQSLGQGLEFLIYFQGNSAPDKSGLPSDRFSAERTGGSVSTLTIQRTQQEDSAVYLCASSSGEGGAVTGELFFGEGSRLTVL.

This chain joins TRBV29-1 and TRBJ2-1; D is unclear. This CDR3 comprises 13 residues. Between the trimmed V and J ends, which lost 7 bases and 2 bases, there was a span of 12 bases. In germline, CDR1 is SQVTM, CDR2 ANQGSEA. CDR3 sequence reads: CSAGFTTYNEQFF. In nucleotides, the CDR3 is TGCAGCGCCGGATTTACTACCTACAATGAGCAGTTCTTC.

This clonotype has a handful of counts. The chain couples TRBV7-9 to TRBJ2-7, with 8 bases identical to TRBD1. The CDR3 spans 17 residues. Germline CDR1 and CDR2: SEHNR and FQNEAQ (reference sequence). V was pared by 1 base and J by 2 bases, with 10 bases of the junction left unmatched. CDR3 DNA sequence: TGTGCCAGCAGCTTAGGGGGATCGGGACAGGCAACCTACGAGCAGTACTTC. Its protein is CASSLGGSGQATYEQYF.

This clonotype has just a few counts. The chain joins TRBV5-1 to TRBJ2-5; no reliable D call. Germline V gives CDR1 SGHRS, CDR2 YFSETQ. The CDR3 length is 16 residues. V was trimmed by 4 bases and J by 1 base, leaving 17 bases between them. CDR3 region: CASSPDVTYGQETQYF. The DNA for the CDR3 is TGCGCCAGCAGCCCGGACGTCACGTACGGCCAAGAGACCCAGTACTTC.

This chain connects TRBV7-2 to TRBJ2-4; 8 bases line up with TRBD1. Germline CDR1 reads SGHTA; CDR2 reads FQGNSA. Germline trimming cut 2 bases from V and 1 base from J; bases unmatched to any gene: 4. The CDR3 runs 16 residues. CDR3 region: CASSLRTGLAKNIQYF. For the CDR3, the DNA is TGTGCCAGCAGCTTAAGGACAGGGCTTGCCAAAAACATTCAGTACTTC.

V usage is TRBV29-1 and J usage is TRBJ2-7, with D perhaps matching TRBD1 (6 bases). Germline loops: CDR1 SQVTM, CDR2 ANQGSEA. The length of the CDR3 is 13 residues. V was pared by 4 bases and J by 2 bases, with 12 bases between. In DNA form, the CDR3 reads TGCAGCGTTGTGTTAGACAGGACCTACGAGCAGTACTTC. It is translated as CSVVLDRTYEQYF.

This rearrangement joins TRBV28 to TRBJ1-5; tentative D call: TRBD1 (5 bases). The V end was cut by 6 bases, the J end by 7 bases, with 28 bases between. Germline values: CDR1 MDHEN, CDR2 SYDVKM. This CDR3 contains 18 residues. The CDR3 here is CASRKGPQGTRSWQPQHF. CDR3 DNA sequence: TGTGCCAGCAGGAAAGGTCCCCAAGGGACGCGCAGTTGGCAGCCCCAGCATTTT.